The source of this T cell receptor (beta chain) is a study of T cell changes during pregnancy in multiple sclerosis. Trimming cost V 2 bases and J 4 bases, with 8 bases left between them. This CDR3 spans 13 amino acids. CDR1 and CDR2 (germline): MNHNS, SASEGT. Here immunoSEQ multiplex PCR was the method, and the copy in TCRdb shows in-frame clones only, minus some. The sample lists approximately 39,000 clones, 85% to 95% seen once, with about 1.3% in the top ten. Sequencing was done on a sample of PBMCs (not recorded whether the cells were cultured). The chain joins TRBV6-1 to TRBJ1-1; D is uncertain. The TCR was taken from a female donor with multiple sclerosis, enrolled in a pregnancy study. The DNA of the CDR3 is TGTGCCAGCAGTGAACAAGGATCCACTGAAGCTTTCTTT. It encodes CASSEQGSTEAFF.